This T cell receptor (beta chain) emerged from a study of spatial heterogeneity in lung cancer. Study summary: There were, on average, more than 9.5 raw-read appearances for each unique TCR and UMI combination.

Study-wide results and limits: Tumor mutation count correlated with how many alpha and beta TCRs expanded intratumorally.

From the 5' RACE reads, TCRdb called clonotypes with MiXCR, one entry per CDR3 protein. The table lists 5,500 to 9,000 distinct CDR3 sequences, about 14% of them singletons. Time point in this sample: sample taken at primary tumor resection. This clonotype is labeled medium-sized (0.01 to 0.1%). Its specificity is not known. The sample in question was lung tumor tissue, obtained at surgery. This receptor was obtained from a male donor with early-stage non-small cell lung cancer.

Written as DNA, the CDR3 is TGTGCCACCGAGGGGGAGGGGAACACCGGGGAGCTGTTTTTT. It codes for CATEGEGNTGELFF. The chain employs TRBV28 and TRBJ2-2; tentatively, D is TRBD2 (7 bases). This CDR3 region has 14 residues. V was pared by 10 bases and J by 1 base, with 13 bases between. The germline V gene encodes CDR1 MDHEN and CDR2 SYDVKM.